This T cell receptor beta chain was sequenced in a study of blood T cell repertoires in COVID-19 (dated by TCRdb to the early 2020s). Background on the whole study: Samples covering the acute and convalescent phases of COVID-19 were provided by collaborators in the United States, Italy and Spain. The material from the prospective study consisted of cDNA or gDNA derived from T cells, B-cell-depleted T cells, or PBMCs. The dataset comprised deeply sampled blood TCRbeta repertoires from subjects exposed to, actively infected with, or recovered from COVID-19. The repertoires were made available in a free public database intended to serve as a resource for research on the immune response to SARS-CoV-2. The samples were drawn from two sources: the first 160 participants of the ongoing ImmuneRACE study, and fewer than 1,500 subjects contributed by 6 global collaborators. A de-identified subject ID, COVID-19 status, age in years and sex were almost always included in the sample metadata. Where available, HLA class I and class II types were taken from metadata supplied by the sample provider and were not determined by assay-based typing. Broader findings and caveats from the paper: Clinical and demographic metadata were provided uncurated, with the amount varying by source and participant.

One collaborating source in Seattle enrolled patients during active infection and followed them longitudinally through the course of disease. Whole blood was collected in K2EDTA tubes by collaborating institutions according to the institutions' own protocols. For TCRbeta analysis, collaborators shipped samples in one of three forms: frozen whole blood, isolated PBMCs, or DNA extracted from either of those sample types. Reading from cysteine to phenylalanine, the CDR3 counts 13 amino acids. The CDR3 DNA has 39 bases and is translated from base 1. A remark on this clone: Its cognate antigen has yet to be identified. One end of the junction fails to match germline, which may point to a read error.

TCRbeta CDR3 regions were amplified from genomic DNA using the immunoSEQ Assay, a bias-controlled multiplex PCR. The authors processed their data as follows. Nucleated cell counts per sample were estimated from amplification of reference gene primers within the assay. Sequence reads were collapsed and filtered to measure the absolute abundance of every unique TCRbeta CDR3 rearrangement. For each sample, productive Simpson clonality was calculated by taking the square root of Simpson's diversity index across productive rearrangements. TCRdb limited this immuneACCESS table to in-frame rearrangements with V and J called. A share of clones is missing; checked studies link under half to unresolved V genes, and the rest is unexplained. The V and J calls and clone size are taken from that table; D and trimming were inferred from the DNA. This sample has about 370,000 clones in its table, and roughly 90% of those were observed once. The ten largest clonotypes hold approximately 3% of the sample.

Sequencing used peripheral blood. The chain links TRBV12-3 or TRBV12-4 with TRBJ2-1; TRBD2 agrees with 9 junctional bases. This receptor was identified in a woman aged 30 to 39 with COVID-19, enrolled during active disease. The CDR3 protein: CASNLAGEGEQFF. The DNA reads as follows: TGTGCCAGCAATTTAGCGGGAGAGGGTGAGCAGTTCTTC.